This T cell receptor (beta chain) emerged from a study of blood T cell repertoires in COVID-19. Study as a whole: Acute and convalescent COVID-19 samples came from the United States, Italy and Spain.

The V and J ends lost 2 bases and 2 bases, in that order; junction bases with no gene match: 2. The CDR3 is made up of 15 amino acids. CDR1 is LNHDA, CDR2 SQIVND, per germline (reference sequence). Assay: immunoSEQ multiplex PCR; the TCRdb copy retains only in-frame clones and omits some. The sample holds some 310,000 clones, 85% to 90% seen once. The specimen sequenced was peripheral blood. The rearrangement links TRBV19 to TRBJ2-7, with 11 bases matching TRBD1. This TCR derives from a woman aged 30 to 39 with COVID-19, enrolled during active disease. CDR3 loop: CASSISGQGAYEQYF. In DNA form, the CDR3 reads TGTGCCAGTAGTATATCGGGACAGGGGGCCTACGAGCAGTACTTC. The full variable domain, in which reference TRBV19 and TRBJ2-7 provide the parts outside the CDR3, is DGGITQSPKYLFRKEGQNVTLSCEQNLNHDAMYWYRQDPGQGLRLIYYSQIVNDFQKGDIAEGYSVSREKKESFPLTVTSAQKNPTAFYLCASSISGQGAYEQYFGPGTRLTVT.